What follows are 12 T cell receptor beta chains derived from one specimen sequenced in a study of human T cells and chemical hapten exposure. TCRdb processed the RACE reads anew with MiXCR; each CDR3 protein has one entry. Seen here are about 250,000 distinct CDR3 sequences, approximately 7.5% observed once, and the top ten hold roughly 1.2%. This sample's time point: pre-sensitization, week 0. Treatment noted: therapeutic diphenylcyclopropenone sensitization with weekly scalp DPC. The starting material was whole blood, obtained in connection with sensitization to the hapten diphenylcyclopropenone (DPC). The receptors shown here come from a young man with alopecia areata. Some clones in this sample may be carry-over from other donors' samples.

The chain combines TRBV7-2 with TRBJ2-1, with a possible D match to TRBD2 (5 bases). This CDR3 is built from 19 residues. CDR1 is SGHTA, CDR2 FQGNSA, per germline. V was shortened by 5 bases and J by 8 bases, with 31 bases between the two germline ends. The CDR3 coding sequence is TGTGCCAGCAGCCGAAAACTCTTCCTATCGGGGTATGTTTGGGATGAGCAGTTCTTC. Its protein is CASSRKLFLSGYVWDEQFF.

The J gene is TRBJ2-5, the V gene TRBV6-6, with 7 nucleotides matching TRBD2. The germline gives CDR1 MNHNY, CDR2 SVGAGI (reference sequence). The junction had 8 bases not matched to a gene; V was cut back by 5 bases and J by 2 bases. The CDR3 loop spans 15 amino acids. CDR3 residues: CASSERLAVQETQYF. DNA of the CDR3: TGTGCCAGCAGTGAGAGACTAGCAGTACAAGAGACCCAGTACTTC.

Here the CDR3 reads CASTWDSQVPNQPQHF. CDR3 nucleotides: TGTGCCAGCACCTGGGACAGCCAAGTTCCCAATCAGCCCCAGCATTTT. The chain links TRBV2 to TRBJ1-5, with 7 bases that match TRBD1. The trim removed 7 bases at V and 3 bases at J, leaving 12 bases unmatched. Germline loops: CDR1 SNHLY, CDR2 FYNNEI. This CDR3 comprises 16 residues.

V usage is TRBV6-1 and J usage is TRBJ2-4, with D unresolved. The CDR3 is made up of 15 amino acids. The V gene's germline CDR1 is MNHNS and CDR2 SASEGT. V gave up 2 bases and J gave up 3 bases, with 11 bases separating them. CDR3 bases: TGTGCCAGCAGTGAACGGGCGCTCGGCAAAAACATTCAGTACTTC. Its protein product is CASSERALGKNIQYF.

This clonotype has ten or more counts. This chain uses TRBV7-9 with TRBJ2-7; the match to TRBD1 covers 8 bases. Germline V gene data show CDR1 as SEHNR and CDR2 as FQNEAQ (reference sequence). The CDR3 runs to 16 residues. The V segment lost 4 bases and the J segment 3 bases; nucleotides outside the gene matches: 11. CDR3 nucleotide sequence: TGTGCCAGCAGCTCGCCCTGGGACAGGAGTGACTACGAGCAGTACTTC. Translating it yields CASSSPWDRSDYEQYF.

Only a few counts were recorded for this clonotype. The chain couples TRBV6-2 or TRBV6-3 to TRBJ2-7, with 7 bases that match TRBD2. The germline V gene has CDR1 MNHEY and CDR2 SVGEGT. J lost 1 base, V lost 5 bases, and 8 bases had no gene match. This CDR3 is built from 15 residues. DNA for the CDR3: TGTGCCAGCAGTGACCGTAGCGGGCGTTCCTACGAGCAGTACTTC. Translating gives CASSDRSGRSYEQYF.

The gene calls are TRBV12-3 or TRBV12-4 and TRBJ2-7; weak D call: TRBD2 (6 bases). The length of the CDR3 is 16 residues. Trimming removed 3 bases at V and 0 bases at J, with 15 bases between. CDR3: CASSFQRAAFSYEQYF. The CDR3 DNA reads TGTGCCAGCAGTTTCCAGCGGGCAGCCTTCTCCTACGAGCAGTACTTC.

This clonotype was observed a handful of times. The rearrangement joins TRBV20-1 to TRBJ2-1, with 12 bases fitting TRBD2. With V trimmed by 5 bases and J by 10 bases, 9 bases remained unmatched. Germline CDR1 reads DFQATT; CDR2 reads SNEGSKA (reference sequence). The CDR3 runs 14 residues. The chain's CDR3 is CSALAGGPGTEQFF. Here the CDR3 DNA reads TGCAGTGCTCTAGCGGGGGGGCCTGGAACCGAGCAGTTCTTC.

This clonotype was counted many times. CDR3 protein: CSAPPTGSEKLFF. The CDR3 DNA is TGCAGTGCCCCCCCGACAGGGAGTGAAAAACTGTTTTTT. This rearrangement joins TRBV20-1 to TRBJ1-4, with TRBD1 matching over 7 bases. With V trimmed by 6 bases and J by 7 bases, 8 bases remained unmatched. The CDR3 covers 13 residues. Germline CDR1 and CDR2: DFQATT and SNEGSKA (reference sequence).

This clonotype was counted many times. CDR3 protein: CASSLPRLSGIQYF. The CDR3 DNA sequence: TGTGCCAGCAGTTTACCGCGACTATCCGGCATTCAGTACTTC. V and J are TRBV28 and TRBJ2-4; possibly TRBD2 for D (5 bases). CDR3 length: 14 residues. Germline V gene data show CDR1 as MDHEN and CDR2 as SYDVKM. The ends were cut back, 2 bases at V and 9 bases at J, with 14 bases in the middle.

Only a few counts were recorded for this clonotype. V and J are TRBV9 and TRBJ2-1; D call uncertain. Between the trimmed V and J ends, which lost 4 bases and 5 bases, there was a span of 10 bases. The germline gives CDR1 SGDLS, CDR2 YYNGEE. The length of the CDR3 is 13 residues. The CDR3 DNA reads TGTGCCAGCAGCATTCTCCCGCACAATGAGCAGTTCTTC. This sequence encodes CASSILPHNEQFF.

This clonotype was seen only a few times. The rearrangement uses TRBV7-2 and TRBJ2-2; 7 positions agree with TRBD1. The junction had 9 bases not matched to a gene; V was cut back by 5 bases and J by 6 bases. The CDR3 loop spans 15 amino acids. Germline V gives CDR1 SGHTA, CDR2 FQGNSA. CDR3 region: CASSPTDRASGELFF. The CDR3 DNA reads as TGTGCCAGCAGCCCTACCGACAGGGCATCCGGGGAGCTGTTTTTT.